This record looks at one TCR beta chain sequence and its context. The use of a sample-barcoded 5' primer and a J-beta primer mix characterized a second PCR of roughly 6 to 11 cycles. In TCRdb, the 5' RACE reads were re-called with MiXCR into one record per CDR3 protein. In the table there are approximately 1,100,000 distinct CDR3 sequences, less than 50% of which are singletons. This sample was included in a study of blood T cells in healthy people across ages. Germline V gives CDR1 SGHDT, CDR2 YYEEEE. The CDR3 has 14 residues. V shed 5 bases and J shed 4 bases, with 15 bases lying between them. Donor samples were obtained from healthy Caucasian individuals from Russia, aged 6 to 90. Total RNA, at least 6 micrograms per sample, was extracted from PBMCs.

The rearrangement uses TRBV5-6 and TRBJ2-5, with a tentative D call TRBD1 (6 bases). The TCR originated in a woman between 55 and 75 years old in good health. The material sequenced was blood. As DNA, the CDR3 is TGTGCCAGCAGATGGGGGCCATCAGGAGAGACCCAGTACTTC. This codes for CASRWGPSGETQYF.